This entry concerns a single TCR beta chain. This CDR3 comprises 16 residues. Germline trimming cut 3 bases from V and 1 base from J; bases unmatched to any gene: 5. This sample is drawn from a study of patients and donors after allogeneic stem cell transplantation. TCRdb passed the RT-PCR reads through MiXCR, listing each CDR3 protein once. The repertoire includes about 200,000 distinct CDR3 sequences, approximately 41% of them detected once, and about 33% sits in the top ten. The chain joins TRBV12-3 or TRBV12-4 to TRBJ2-5; 10 nucleotides agree with TRBD2. The specimen sequenced was blood, either unsorted or a sorted T cell fraction (not recorded which). The clonotype comes from a human donor who was either an allogeneic HSCT recipient or a stem cell or donor lymphocyte infusion donor (not recorded which). It is not recorded whose cells these are; they may come from a transplant donor. CDR3 sequence reads: CASSFGPSGSQETQYF. The CDR3, as DNA: TGTGCCAGCAGTTTTGGGCCTAGCGGGAGCCAAGAGACCCAGTACTTC.